This T cell receptor (beta chain) originates from a study of control samples from healthy donors and cancer patients. Trimming cost V 1 base and J 0 bases, with 9 bases left between them. The germline CDR1 and CDR2 sequences are SGHTA and FQGNSA. The CDR3 has 15 residues. Clones were sequenced by immunoSEQ multiplex PCR, and TCRdb holds only the in-frame ones, with some missing. Here the sample spans 150,000 to 200,000 clones, about 94% being singletons. The clonotype was recovered from a man aged 55 to 70 with colorectal cancer. The chain recombines TRBV7-2 with TRBJ1-1; D is uncertain. The sequencing input was PBMCs. CDR3 amino acids: CASSLDQVMNTEAFF. The CDR3 region has the DNA TGTGCCAGCAGCTTAGATCAGGTTATGAACACTGAAGCTTTCTTT.